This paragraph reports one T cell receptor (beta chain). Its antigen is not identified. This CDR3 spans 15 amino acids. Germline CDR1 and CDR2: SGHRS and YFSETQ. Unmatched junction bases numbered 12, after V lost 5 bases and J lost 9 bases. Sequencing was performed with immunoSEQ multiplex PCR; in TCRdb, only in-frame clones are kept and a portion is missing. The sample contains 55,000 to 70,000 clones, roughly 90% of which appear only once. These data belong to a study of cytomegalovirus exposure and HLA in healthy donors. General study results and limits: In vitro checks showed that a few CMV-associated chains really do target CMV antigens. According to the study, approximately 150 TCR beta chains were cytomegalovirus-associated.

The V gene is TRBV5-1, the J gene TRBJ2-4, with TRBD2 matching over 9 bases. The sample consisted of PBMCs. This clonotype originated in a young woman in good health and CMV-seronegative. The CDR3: CASSDSGSEAVIQYF. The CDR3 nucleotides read TGCGCCAGCAGTGATAGCGGGAGTGAGGCGGTCATTCAGTACTTC.